The next 11 T cell receptor beta chains were all read from a single sample in a study of beta chain features in type 1 diabetes. Every isolated RNA sample was fully reverse transcribed, so sequencing captured expressed TCRB transcripts. The table came from immunoSEQ multiplex PCR; TCRdb's copy has only in-frame clones and leaves some out. The sample contains around 300,000 clones, under 8.5% of which appear only once. The sample comprised central memory CD4+ T cells from blood. The receptors stem from a woman aged 18-35 years in good health.

This clone has just a few counts. The chain couples TRBV9 to TRBJ2-6; TRBD1 matches 7 bases. Germline CDR1 reads SGDLS; CDR2 reads YYNGEE. The CDR3 spans 17 residues. The junction had 6 bases not matched to a gene; V was cut back by 3 bases and J by 0 bases. CDR3 in amino acids: CASSAHRGSSGANVLTF. CDR3 DNA sequence: TGTGCCAGCAGCGCCCACAGGGGTAGCTCTGGGGCCAACGTCCTGACTTTC.

This chain links TRBV7-2 with TRBJ1-2, with a possible D match to TRBD1 (5 bases). The germline V gene has CDR1 SGHTA and CDR2 FQGNSA. The V end lost 5 bases, the J end lost 7 bases, and 17 bases lay between the germline ends. This CDR3 has 14 residues. CDR3 nucleotide sequence: TGTGCCAGCAGCCAGGACGGGACGTATAGTGGCTACACCTTC. Amino acids: CASSQDGTYSGYTF. Full variable domain (remainder filled in from reference TRBV7-2 and TRBJ1-2): GAGVSQSPSNKVTEKGKDVELRCDPISGHTALYWYRQSLGQGLEFLIYFQGNSAPDKSGLPSDRFSAERTGGSVSTLTIQRTQQEDSAVYLCASSQDGTYSGYTFGSGTRLTVV.

This clone was observed many times. The chain couples TRBV7-3 to TRBJ2-5; the D is unclear. Trimming shortened V by 5 bases and J by 5 bases, and 3 bases separated the two germline ends. The germline gives CDR1 SGHTA, CDR2 FQGTGA. This CDR3 region has 10 residues. The CDR3 spells CASSRETQYF. CDR3 sequence (DNA): TGTGCCAGCAGCCGGGAGACCCAGTACTTC.

This clone has only a few counts. The rearrangement joins TRBV11-3 to TRBJ2-5; no definite D call. The CDR3 has 12 amino acids. In germline, CDR1 is SGHNT, CDR2 YENEEA. Trimming pared 3 bases from V and 4 bases from J, leaving 6 bases between. The CDR3 nucleotides read TGTGCCAGCAGCTTCTGGGGAGAGACCCAGTACTTC. This translates into CASSFWGETQYF.

The rearrangement joins TRBV6-6 to TRBJ2-1, with TRBD2 matching over 8 bases. Germline loops: CDR1 MNHNY, CDR2 SVGAGI (reference sequence). The CDR3 covers 16 residues. With 2 bases clipped from V and 2 bases from J, the junction kept 5 bases outside the gene matches. The CDR3 DNA reads TGTGCCAGCAGTTACGGAGCGGGAGCCGCCTACAATGAGCAGTTCTTC. Translated, it gives CASSYGAGAAYNEQFF.

This rearrangement joins TRBV29-1 to TRBJ2-5; 12 positions agree with TRBD2. The CDR3 contains 14 residues. Germline V gives CDR1 SQVTM, CDR2 ANQGSEA. The V gene end was trimmed by 7 bases and the J gene end by 7 bases; junction bases not matched to a gene: 10. The CDR3 sequence: CSGLTSGRQSTQYF. The CDR3 nucleotides are TGCAGCGGCCTCACTAGCGGGAGGCAATCGACCCAGTACTTC.

This clone was seen only a few times. J is TRBJ2-7 and V is TRBV14; D is uncertain. The CDR3 sequence is 13 residues long. Trimming took off 4 bases at V and 7 bases at J, with 14 bases between the two ends. Germline lookup yields CDR1 SGHDN and CDR2 FVKESK. The CDR3 loop is CASSPRTVGEQYF. CDR3 sequence (DNA): TGTGCCAGCAGCCCCAGGACGGTGGGGGAGCAGTACTTC.

This clone was seen more than once but under ten times. The chain joins TRBV28 to TRBJ2-1; 8 positions agree with TRBD1. CDR3 size: 15 residues. The ends lost 4 bases at V and 1 base at J; junction bases unmatched: 3. Germline lookup yields CDR1 MDHEN and CDR2 SYDVKM. CDR3 amino acids: CASSSGQVSYNEQFF. In nucleotides, the CDR3 is TGTGCCAGCAGTTCGGGACAGGTTTCCTACAATGAGCAGTTCTTC.

This clone was picked up a small number of times. V gene TRBV27 combines with J gene TRBJ1-5, with D tentatively TRBD1 (5 bases). With 5 bases removed from V and 5 bases from J, the gap between germline ends came to 13 bases. Germline V gene sequence: CDR1 MNHEY, CDR2 SMNVEV (reference sequence). The CDR3 consists of 14 residues. The CDR3 nucleotides read TGTGCCAGCAGTCCCAGACAGTCGCATCAGCCCCAGCATTTT. This encodes CASSPRQSHQPQHF.

This clone occurred a few times. The V and J genes are TRBV5-4 and TRBJ1-2, with TRBD1 matching over 7 bases. With V trimmed by 4 bases and J by 4 bases, 10 bases remained unmatched. The CDR3 has 15 residues. In germline, CDR1 is SGHNT, CDR2 YYREEE (reference sequence). CDR3 region: CASSARTGLIYGYTF. The CDR3 nucleotides read TGTGCCAGCAGCGCGAGGACAGGACTCATCTATGGCTACACCTTC.

The V and J genes are TRBV29-1 and TRBJ2-2; no clear D gene. V was cut by 0 bases and J by 0 bases, with 8 bases left in between. CDR1 SQVTM and CDR2 ANQGSEA come from the germline V gene. The CDR3 has 15 residues. The CDR3 sequence is CSVEDQVANTGELFF. The CDR3 nucleotides are TGCAGCGTTGAAGATCAGGTAGCGAACACCGGGGAGCTGTTTTTT.